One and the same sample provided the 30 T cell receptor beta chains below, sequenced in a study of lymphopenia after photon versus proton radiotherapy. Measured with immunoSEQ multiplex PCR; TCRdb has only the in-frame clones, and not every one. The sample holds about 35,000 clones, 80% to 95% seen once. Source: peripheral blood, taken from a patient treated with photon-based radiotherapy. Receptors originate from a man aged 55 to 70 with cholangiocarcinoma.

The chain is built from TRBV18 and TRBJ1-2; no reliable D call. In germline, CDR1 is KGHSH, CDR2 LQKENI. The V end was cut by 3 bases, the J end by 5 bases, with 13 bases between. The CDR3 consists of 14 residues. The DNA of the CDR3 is TGTGCCAGCTCACCTAACGTTGACTCTTATGGCTACACCTTC. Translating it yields CASSPNVDSYGYTF. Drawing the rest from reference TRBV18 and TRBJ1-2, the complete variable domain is NAGVMQNPRHLVRRRGQEARLRCSPMKGHSHVYWYRQLPEEGLKFMVYLQKENIIDESGMPKERFSAEFPKEGPSILRIQQVVRGDSAAYFCASSPNVDSYGYTFGSGTRLTVV.

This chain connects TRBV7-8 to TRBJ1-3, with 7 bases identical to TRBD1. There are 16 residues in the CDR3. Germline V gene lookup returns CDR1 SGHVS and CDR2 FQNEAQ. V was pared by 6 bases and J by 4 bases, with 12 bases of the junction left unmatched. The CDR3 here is CASSPNRGQEGNTIYF. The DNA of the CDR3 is TGTGCCAGCAGTCCAAACAGGGGCCAAGAAGGAAACACCATATATTTT.

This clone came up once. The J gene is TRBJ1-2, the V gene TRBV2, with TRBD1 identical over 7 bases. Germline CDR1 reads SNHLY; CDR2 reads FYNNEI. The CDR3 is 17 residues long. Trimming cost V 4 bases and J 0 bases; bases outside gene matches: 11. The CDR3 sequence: CASSVRQGANTNYGYTF. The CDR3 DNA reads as TGTGCCAGCAGTGTTAGACAGGGCGCGAATACTAACTATGGCTACACCTTC.

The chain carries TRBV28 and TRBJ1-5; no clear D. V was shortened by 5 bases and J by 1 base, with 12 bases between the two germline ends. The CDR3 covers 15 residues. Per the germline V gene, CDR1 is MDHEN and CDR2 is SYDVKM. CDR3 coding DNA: TGTGCCAGCAGTCCCCTGGGTACAAGCAATCAGCCCCAGCATTTT. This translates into CASSPLGTSNQPQHF.

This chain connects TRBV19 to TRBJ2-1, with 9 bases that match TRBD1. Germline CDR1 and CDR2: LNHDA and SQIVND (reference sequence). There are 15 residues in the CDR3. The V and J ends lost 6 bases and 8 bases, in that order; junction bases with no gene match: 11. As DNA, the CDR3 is TGTGCCAGTAGCAGGGACAGGGAACACACCCATGAGCAGTTCTTC. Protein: CASSRDREHTHEQFF.

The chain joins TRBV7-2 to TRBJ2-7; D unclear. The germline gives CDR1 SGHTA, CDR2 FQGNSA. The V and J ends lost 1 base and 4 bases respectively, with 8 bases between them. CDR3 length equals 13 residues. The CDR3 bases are TGTGCCAGCAGCTTAGTTTCCAGTTACGAGCAGTACTTC. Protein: CASSLVSSYEQYF.

CDR3 loop: CASSVQANSGNTIYF. The CDR3 DNA sequence: TGTGCCAGCAGCGTACAGGCAAACTCTGGAAACACCATATATTTT. The chain joins TRBV9 to TRBJ1-3; D unresolved. This CDR3 spans 15 amino acids. The germline V gene encodes CDR1 SGDLS and CDR2 YYNGEE. The V and J ends lost 1 base and 0 bases respectively, with 8 bases between them.

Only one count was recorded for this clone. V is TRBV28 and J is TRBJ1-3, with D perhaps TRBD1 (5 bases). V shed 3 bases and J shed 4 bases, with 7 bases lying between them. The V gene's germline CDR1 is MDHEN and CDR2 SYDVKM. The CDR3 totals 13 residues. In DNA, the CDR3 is TGTGCCAGCAGTTTGGGGCGCGGAAACACCATATATTTT. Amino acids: CASSLGRGNTIYF. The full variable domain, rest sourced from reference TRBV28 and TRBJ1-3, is DVKVTQSSRYLVKRTGEKVFLECVQDMDHENMFWYRQDPGLGLRLIYFSYDVKMKEKGDIPEGYSVSREKKERFSLILESASTNQTSMYLCASSLGRGNTIYFGEGSWLTVV.

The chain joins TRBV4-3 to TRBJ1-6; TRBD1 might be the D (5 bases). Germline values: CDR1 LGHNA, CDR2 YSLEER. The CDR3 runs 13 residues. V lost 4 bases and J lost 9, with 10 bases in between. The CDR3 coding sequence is TGCGCCAGCAGCCCGGAGGGGATTTCACCCCTCCACTTT. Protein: CASSPEGISPLHF.

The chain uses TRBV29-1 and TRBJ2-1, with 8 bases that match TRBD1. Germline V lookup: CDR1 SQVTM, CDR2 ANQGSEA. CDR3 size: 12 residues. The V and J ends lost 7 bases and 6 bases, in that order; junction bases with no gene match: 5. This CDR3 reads CSAWTGLNEQFF. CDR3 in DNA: TGCAGCGCATGGACAGGGCTCAATGAGCAGTTCTTC.

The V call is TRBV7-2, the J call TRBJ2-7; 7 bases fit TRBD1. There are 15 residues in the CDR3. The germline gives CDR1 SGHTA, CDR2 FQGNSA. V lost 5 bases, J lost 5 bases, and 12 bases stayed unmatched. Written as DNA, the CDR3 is TGTGCCAGCAGCCGTGGTGTAGGACAGGCGGACGAGCAGTACTTC. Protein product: CASSRGVGQADEQYF.

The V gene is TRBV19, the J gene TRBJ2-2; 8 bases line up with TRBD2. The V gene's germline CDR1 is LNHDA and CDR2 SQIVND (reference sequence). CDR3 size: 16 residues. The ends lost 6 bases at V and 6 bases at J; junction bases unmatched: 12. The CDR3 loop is CASSPWETSVPGELFF. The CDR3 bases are TGTGCCAGTAGCCCGTGGGAGACTAGCGTTCCCGGGGAGCTGTTTTTT.

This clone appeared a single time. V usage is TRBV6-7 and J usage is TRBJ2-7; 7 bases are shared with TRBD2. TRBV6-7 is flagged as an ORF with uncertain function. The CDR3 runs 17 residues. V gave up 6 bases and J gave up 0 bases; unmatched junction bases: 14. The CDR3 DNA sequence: TGTGCCAGCAGCTTCCAGGGCGATCCGGGGGGCTCCTACGAGCAGTACTTC. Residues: CASSFQGDPGGSYEQYF.

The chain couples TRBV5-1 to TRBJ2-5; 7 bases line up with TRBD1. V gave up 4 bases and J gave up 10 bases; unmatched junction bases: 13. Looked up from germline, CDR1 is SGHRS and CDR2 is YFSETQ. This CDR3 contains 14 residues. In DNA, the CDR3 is TGCGCCAGCAGCCCCAGTACAGGGGAATGGGGCCAGTACTTC. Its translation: CASSPSTGEWGQYF.

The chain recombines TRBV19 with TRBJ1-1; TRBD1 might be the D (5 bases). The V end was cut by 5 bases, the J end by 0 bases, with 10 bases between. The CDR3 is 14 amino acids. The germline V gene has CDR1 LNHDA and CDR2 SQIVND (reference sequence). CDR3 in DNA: TGTGCCAGTAGTGTCGGACAAGTGAACACTGAAGCTTTCTTT. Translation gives CASSVGQVNTEAFF. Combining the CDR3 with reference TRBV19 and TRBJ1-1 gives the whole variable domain DGGITQSPKYLFRKEGQNVTLSCEQNLNHDAMYWYRQDPGQGLRLIYYSQIVNDFQKGDIAEGYSVSREKKESFPLTVTSAQKNPTAFYLCASSVGQVNTEAFFGQGTRLTVV.

CDR3 nucleotide sequence: TGTGCCAGCAGCTTTGGACAGGGGAAAGAGACCCAGTACTTC. It specifies CASSFGQGKETQYF. The chain is built from TRBV7-6 and TRBJ2-5, with 9 bases matching TRBD1. Germline CDR1 SGHVS, CDR2 FNYEAQ. The ends lost 3 bases at V and 3 bases at J; junction bases unmatched: 2. This CDR3 is 14 amino acids long.

CDR3 region: CASSLVQGAGNEQFF. The CDR3 region has the DNA TGTGCCAGCAGCTTAGTCCAGGGGGCAGGCAATGAGCAGTTCTTC. V and J are TRBV11-3 and TRBJ2-1; 8 bases align to TRBD1. Germline lookup yields CDR1 SGHNT and CDR2 YENEEA. The CDR3 has 15 residues. V was clipped by 1 base and J by 6 bases; unmatched bases: 5.

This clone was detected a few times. CDR3 region: CASSERDGNYGYTF. As DNA, the CDR3 is TGTGCCAGCAGTGAAAGGGACGGTAACTATGGCTACACCTTC. The chain links TRBV6-1 to TRBJ1-2; D might be TRBD1 (5 bases). With 2 bases removed from V and 1 base from J, the gap between germline ends came to 8 bases. The CDR3 runs to 14 residues. The germline CDR1 and CDR2 sequences are MNHNS and SASEGT.

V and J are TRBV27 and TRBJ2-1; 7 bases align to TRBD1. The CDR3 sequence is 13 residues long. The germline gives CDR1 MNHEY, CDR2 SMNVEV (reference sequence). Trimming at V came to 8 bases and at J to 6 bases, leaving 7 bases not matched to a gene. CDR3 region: CASRQGIGNEQFF. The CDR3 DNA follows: TGTGCCAGCCGACAGGGAATCGGCAATGAGCAGTTCTTC.

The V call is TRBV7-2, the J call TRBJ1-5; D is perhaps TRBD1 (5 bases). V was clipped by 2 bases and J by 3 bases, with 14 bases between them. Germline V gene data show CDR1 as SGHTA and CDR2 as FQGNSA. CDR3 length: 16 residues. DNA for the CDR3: TGTGCCAGCAGCTTAATTGGGGGGGGAAACAATCAGCCCCAGCATTTT. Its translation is CASSLIGGGNNQPQHF. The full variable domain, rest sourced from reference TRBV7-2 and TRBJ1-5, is GAGVSQSPSNKVTEKGKDVELRCDPISGHTALYWYRQSLGQGLEFLIYFQGNSAPDKSGLPSDRFSAERTGGSVSTLTIQRTQQEDSAVYLCASSLIGGGNNQPQHFGDGTRLSIL.

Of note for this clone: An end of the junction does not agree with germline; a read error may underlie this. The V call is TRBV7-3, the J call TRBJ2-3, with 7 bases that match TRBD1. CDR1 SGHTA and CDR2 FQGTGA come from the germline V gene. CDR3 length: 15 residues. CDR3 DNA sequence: TGTGCCAGCAGCCTAACAGGGGTCGGAACAGATACGCAGTATTTT. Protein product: CASSLTGVGTDTQYF.

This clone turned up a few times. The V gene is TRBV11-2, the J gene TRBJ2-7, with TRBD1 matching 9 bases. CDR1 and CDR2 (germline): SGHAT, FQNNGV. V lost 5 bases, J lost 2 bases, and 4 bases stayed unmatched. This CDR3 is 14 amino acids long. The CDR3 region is CASSQQGATYEQYF. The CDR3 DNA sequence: TGTGCCAGCAGCCAACAGGGGGCAACCTACGAGCAGTACTTC.

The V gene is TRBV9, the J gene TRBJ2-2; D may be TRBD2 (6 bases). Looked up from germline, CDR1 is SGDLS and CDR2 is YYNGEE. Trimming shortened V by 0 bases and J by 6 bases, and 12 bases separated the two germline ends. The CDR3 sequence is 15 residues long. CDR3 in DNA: TGTGCCAGCAGCGTAGCTAGCGAATTTGCCGGGGAGCTGTTTTTT. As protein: CASSVASEFAGELFF.

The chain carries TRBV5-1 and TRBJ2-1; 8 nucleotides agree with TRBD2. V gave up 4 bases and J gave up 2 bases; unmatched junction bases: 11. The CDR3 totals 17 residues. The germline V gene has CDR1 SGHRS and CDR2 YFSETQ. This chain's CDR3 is CASSPTRSGSPYNEQFF. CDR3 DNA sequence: TGCGCCAGCAGCCCTACGAGAAGCGGGAGTCCCTACAATGAGCAGTTCTTC.

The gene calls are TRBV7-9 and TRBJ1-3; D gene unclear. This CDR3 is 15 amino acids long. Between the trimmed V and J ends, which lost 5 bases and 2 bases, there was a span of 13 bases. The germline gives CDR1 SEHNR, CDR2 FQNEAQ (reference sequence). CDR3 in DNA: TGTGCCAGCAGCCAGACAATTGGGACTGGAAACACCATATATTTT. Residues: CASSQTIGTGNTIYF.

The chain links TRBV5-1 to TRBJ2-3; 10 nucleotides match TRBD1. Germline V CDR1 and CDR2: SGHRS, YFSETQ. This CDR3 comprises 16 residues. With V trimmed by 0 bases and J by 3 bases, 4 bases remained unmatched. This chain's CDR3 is CASSLETGGATDTQYF. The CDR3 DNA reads TGCGCCAGCAGCTTGGAGACAGGGGGCGCGACAGATACGCAGTATTTT.

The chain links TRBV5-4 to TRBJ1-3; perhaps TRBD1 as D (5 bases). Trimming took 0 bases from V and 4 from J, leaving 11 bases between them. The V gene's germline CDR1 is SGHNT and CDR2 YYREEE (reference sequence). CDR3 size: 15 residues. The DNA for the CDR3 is TGTGCCAGCAGCTTGGGGGGAAGGGGAGGAAACACCATATATTTT. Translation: CASSLGGRGGNTIYF.

CDR3 nucleotides: TGTGCCAGCAGCCCCCCCGGGAGAGGCGATGGCTACACCTTC. Translated, it gives CASSPPGRGDGYTF. V usage is TRBV4-2 and J usage is TRBJ1-2; D is uncertain. Germline lookup yields CDR1 LGHNA and CDR2 YNFKEQ. The V end lost 4 bases, the J end lost 6 bases, and 15 bases lay between the germline ends. CDR3 length: 14 residues.

The CDR3 spells CASSQDLGASTDTQYF. The CDR3 nucleotides read TGTGCCAGCAGCCAAGACTTGGGGGCTAGCACAGATACGCAGTATTTT. V usage is TRBV5-8 and J usage is TRBJ2-3, with D perhaps matching TRBD1 (6 bases). Trimming stripped 4 bases from V and 0 bases from J, with 15 bases between. The CDR3 loop spans 16 amino acids. Germline V CDR1 and CDR2: SGHTS, YDEGEE.

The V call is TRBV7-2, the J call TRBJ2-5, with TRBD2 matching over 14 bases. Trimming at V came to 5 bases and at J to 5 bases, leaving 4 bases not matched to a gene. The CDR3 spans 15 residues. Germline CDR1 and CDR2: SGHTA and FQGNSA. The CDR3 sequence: CASSQGLAGVETQYF. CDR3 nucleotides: TGTGCCAGCAGCCAGGGACTAGCGGGGGTGGAGACCCAGTACTTC.